What follows describes a single T cell receptor (beta chain). This clonotype showed up many times. Its recognized antigen is unknown. Within one base of it there is no much larger clone, and no base qualities were kept. This sample was taken from a study of early T cells in non-severe SARS-CoV-2 infection (dated by TCRdb to about 2021). In terms of the full investigation: TCR sequencing used bulk RNA from unsorted whole blood, so alpha and beta chains could not be paired.

A case-control design nested within a healthcare worker cohort in London, UK, was used, with weekly nasopharyngeal swab PCR tests and blood sampling performed. Healthcare workers were recruited during the week of the UK lockdown, between 23 and 31 March 2020, and followed weekly for up to roughly 15 weeks. From the germline V gene, CDR1 is LGHNA and CDR2 is YSLEER. From the cysteine up to the phenylalanine, the CDR3 has a length of 17 residues. Solely the CDR3 DNA is kept, with 51 bases framed from the first base. The trim is 0 bases for V and 4 bases for J, with a gap of 16 bases between the germline ends. What the work shows at the level of the full study, not this receptor alone: Matching against VDJdb was skewed toward anti-spike CD8 responses, likely underestimated virus-specific expansions, and missed private and CD4 specificities.

The method was 5' RACE. Sequencing used a NextSeq 500. In the TCR library protocol, unique molecular identifiers were attached to individual cDNA molecules to correct for PCR bias and sequencing error. Both TCR alpha and beta chains were sequenced, and tight co-correlation was observed between alpha and beta sequence abundances in each sample. On the study's bioinformatics: Decombinator V4 was used to annotate TCR sequences for V gene, J gene and CDR3. Expanded TCRs were defined as changing significantly between any two time points under a Poisson model with p below 0.0001. TCR abundances were normalised to the total number of TCRs sequenced in each sample and reported as counts per million. MAIT TCRs were defined by TRAV1-2 paired with TRAJ12, TRAJ20 or TRAJ33, and iNKT TCRs by TRAV10 paired with TRAJ18. VDJdb, accessed on 1 November 2021, was searched for TCRs annotated for CMV, EBV and SARS-CoV-2, and TCRs annotated for more than one antigen were excluded. TCRdb redid the processing of the public reads, applying fastp at Q25 and MiXCR, and retained in-frame beta chains. Entries that share a CDR3 protein sequence are merged under the most common genes and DNA. TCRdb, rather than the study authors, made the V and J calls. Here the sample has around 61,000 distinct CDR3 sequences; roughly 10% occur a single time. The top ten clonotypes cover about 1.7% of the sample.

Sequenced input: whole blood. The chain couples TRBV4-3 to TRBJ2-1; the D gene is perhaps TRBD2, on 7 matching bases. This TCR was sampled from an adult who was a healthcare worker with PCR-confirmed SARS-CoV-2 infection or an uninfected control (not recorded which). The DNA is TGCGCCAGCAGCCAAGATCCTCCGGGGGGCCTTTACAATGAGCAGTTCTTC. Its translation is CASSQDPPGGLYNEQFF.